One and the same sample provided the 31 T cell receptor beta chains below, sequenced in a study of T cell responses to AZD1222 COVID-19 vaccine. The protocol was immunoSEQ multiplex PCR, while the TCRdb copy is restricted to in-frame clones and leaves out a portion. The table lists about 110,000 clones, around 90% of them singletons. Specimen: peripheral blood, collected on day 0 of AZD1222 vaccination. All receptors come from an adult in good health.

V gene TRBV13 combines with J gene TRBJ2-4; 9 bases map to TRBD2. The V and J ends lost 5 bases and 0 bases, in that order; junction bases with no gene match: 5. CDR3 length: 16 amino acids. Germline assignment: CDR1 PRHDT and CDR2 FYEKMQ (reference sequence). The CDR3 nucleotides are TGTGCCAGCAGCCATCGACTAGCGGAAGCCAAAAACATTCAGTACTTC. Amino acids: CASSHRLAEAKNIQYF.

This chain links TRBV27 with TRBJ1-6; 8 bases map to TRBD1. The CDR3 has 15 amino acids. The germline CDR1 and CDR2 sequences are MNHEY and SMNVEV (reference sequence). V gave up 4 bases and J gave up 9 bases; unmatched junction bases: 8. The CDR3 DNA reads as TGTGCCAGCAGTTGGGGGACAGGCATGGGTTCACCCCTCCACTTT. Translating it yields CASSWGTGMGSPLHF.

This clone has just one count. The V and J genes are TRBV6-2 or TRBV6-3 and TRBJ2-3, with 8 bases fitting TRBD2. The germline V gene encodes CDR1 MNHEY and CDR2 SVGEGT. CDR3 length: 14 amino acids. The V segment lost 0 bases and the J segment 4 bases; nucleotides outside the gene matches: 0. CDR3 region: CASSYSTSADTQYF. DNA for the CDR3: TGTGCCAGCAGTTACTCGACTAGCGCAGATACGCAGTATTTT.

The rearrangement links TRBV27 to TRBJ2-3; the D call may be TRBD1 or TRBD2 (6 bases each). V was shortened by 6 bases and J by 3 bases, with 16 bases between the two germline ends. Germline CDR1 reads MNHEY; CDR2 reads SMNVEV (reference sequence). The CDR3 sequence is 15 residues long. The CDR3 DNA reads as TGTGCCAGCAGCCGTAGGGGGAGGTGGACAGATACGCAGTATTTT. It is translated as CASSRRGRWTDTQYF.

V gene TRBV5-1 combines with J gene TRBJ2-4; 8 bases match TRBD1. CDR3 length: 16 amino acids. The ends lost 4 bases at V and 0 bases at J; junction bases unmatched: 6. CDR1 and CDR2 from the germline V gene are SGHRS and YFSETQ. The CDR3 sequence: CASSTYGTGAKNIQYF. Written as DNA, the CDR3 is TGCGCCAGCAGCACCTACGGGACAGGAGCCAAAAACATTCAGTACTTC.

The table lists this clone with a count of one. This rearrangement joins TRBV19 to TRBJ1-1; D unclear. The germline V and J ends were trimmed by 7 bases and 1 base, with 13 bases remaining between them. This CDR3 contains 14 residues. Germline assignment: CDR1 LNHDA and CDR2 SQIVND (reference sequence). CDR3 amino acids: CASNQRTANTEAFF. The CDR3 DNA reads TGTGCCAGTAACCAGAGGACCGCGAACACTGAAGCTTTCTTT.

The gene calls are TRBV5-6 and TRBJ2-7; unclear D gene. The CDR3 length is 13 residues. The V end lost 0 bases, the J end lost 7 bases, and 11 bases lay between the germline ends. The germline gives CDR1 SGHDT, CDR2 YYEEEE. The DNA of the CDR3 is TGTGCCAGCAGCTTGGCCGGTTTTGGTGAGCAGTACTTC. Residues: CASSLAGFGEQYF.

Written as DNA, the CDR3 is TGCGCCAGCAGCCTTTCGACAGGGGCGGCGGACACTGAAGCTTTCTTT. It is translated as CASSLSTGAADTEAFF. The chain has TRBV5-1 and TRBJ1-1; TRBD1 matches at 8 bases. CDR1 and CDR2 (germline): SGHRS, YFSETQ. There are 16 residues in the CDR3. The V segment lost 4 bases and the J segment 3 bases; nucleotides outside the gene matches: 11. Using reference TRBV5-1 and TRBJ1-1 for the parts outside the CDR3, the full variable domain is KAGVTQTPRYLIKTRGQQVTLSCSPISGHRSVSWYQQTPGQGLQFLFEYFSETQRNKGNFPGRFSGRQFSNSRSEMNVSTLELGDSALYLCASSLSTGAADTEAFFGQGTRLTVV.

The chain joins TRBV29-1 to TRBJ2-3; D is unclear. The V and J ends lost 4 bases and 2 bases respectively, with 10 bases between them. Germline CDR1 and CDR2: SQVTM and ANQGSEA. The CDR3 is 13 amino acids. The CDR3 reads CSVGVTFTDTQYF. CDR3 bases: TGCAGCGTTGGAGTGACTTTCACAGATACGCAGTATTTT.

The chain's CDR3 is CASSQSGQGFTEAFF. The CDR3 DNA sequence: TGTGCCAGCTCTCAATCCGGTCAGGGATTCACTGAAGCTTTCTTT. The V call is TRBV18, the J call TRBJ1-1; D might be TRBD1 (5 bases). The length of the CDR3 is 15 residues. Germline loops: CDR1 KGHSH, CDR2 LQKENI. V lost 6 bases and J lost 4, with 18 bases in between. Full variable domain (remainder filled in from reference TRBV18 and TRBJ1-1): NAGVMQNPRHLVRRRGQEARLRCSPMKGHSHVYWYRQLPEEGLKFMVYLQKENIIDESGMPKERFSAEFPKEGPSILRIQQVVRGDSAAYFCASSQSGQGFTEAFFGQGTRLTVV.

V gene TRBV25-1 combines with J gene TRBJ1-1, with unresolved D. With 1 base removed from V and 3 bases from J, the gap between germline ends came to 18 bases. Germline assignment: CDR1 MGHDK and CDR2 SYGVNS. The CDR3 length is 17 residues. CDR3 bases: TGTGCCAGCAGTGAATTGTATAGCGGTGGGATTGACACTGAAGCTTTCTTT. It encodes CASSELYSGGIDTEAFF.

In DNA, the CDR3 is TGTGCCAGCAGCCCCGCGGAGGGCCGAAGCGGGGAGCTGTTTTTT. It translates to CASSPAEGRSGELFF. The chain employs TRBV7-6 and TRBJ2-2; TRBD2 might be the D (6 bases). This CDR3 region has 15 residues. V lost 5 bases, J lost 7 bases, and 17 bases lay in between. Germline V lookup: CDR1 SGHVS, CDR2 FNYEAQ.

The V and J genes are TRBV28 and TRBJ1-5; TRBD1 matches 8 bases. Trimming removed 6 bases from V and 5 bases from J; junction bases left unmatched: 6. CDR1 and CDR2 from the germline V gene are MDHEN and SYDVKM. The CDR3 is 14 residues long. The CDR3 here is CASSKGQGDQPQHF. CDR3 nucleotides: TGTGCCAGCAGCAAAGGACAGGGTGATCAGCCCCAGCATTTT.

The chain links TRBV7-9 to TRBJ2-1; unclear D gene. V dropped 1 base and J dropped 8 bases, with 12 bases sitting between them. Germline assignment: CDR1 SEHNR and CDR2 FQNEAQ (reference sequence). The CDR3 is 14 residues long. The CDR3 loop is CASSLDQEYDEQFF. CDR3 DNA: TGTGCCAGCAGCTTAGACCAGGAGTACGATGAGCAGTTCTTC.

The rearrangement uses TRBV30 and TRBJ2-5; D is possibly TRBD2 (6 bases). The CDR3 runs to 14 residues. Germline V CDR1 and CDR2: GTSNPN, SVGIG (reference sequence). The V end lost 5 bases, the J end lost 4 bases, and 17 bases lay between the germline ends. CDR3 coding DNA: TGTGCCTGGGAAGCCCCAGCGGGCGGAGAGACCCAGTACTTC. It is translated as CAWEAPAGGETQYF.

Here the CDR3 DNA reads TGTGCCAGCAGCTTACAGGGCTGGAACACTGAAGCTTTCTTT. Encoded protein: CASSLQGWNTEAFF. The V call is TRBV7-2, the J call TRBJ1-1, with D tentatively TRBD1 (5 bases). The CDR3 sequence is 14 residues long. CDR1 SGHTA and CDR2 FQGNSA come from the germline V gene. V was clipped by 2 bases and J by 1 base, with 8 bases between them.

The CDR3 DNA is TGTGCCAGCAGCCTTTCGGCATCAAGCAATCAGCCCCAGCATTTT. Translated: CASSLSASSNQPQHF. The chain links TRBV7-2 to TRBJ1-5, with D hard to call. The CDR3 has 15 residues. Trimming took off 5 bases at V and 1 base at J, with 12 bases between the two ends. The germline gives CDR1 SGHTA, CDR2 FQGNSA.

The chain employs TRBV7-8 and TRBJ2-5; TRBD1 is a possible D gene (6 bases). V lost 5 bases and J lost 2, with 12 bases in between. This CDR3 comprises 14 residues. The germline gives CDR1 SGHVS, CDR2 FQNEAQ. The CDR3 region has the DNA TGTGCCAGCAGCCGAGACAGGCGTCAAGAGACCCAGTACTTC. Translating it yields CASSRDRRQETQYF. Filled out from reference TRBV7-8 and TRBJ2-5, the complete variable domain reads GAGVSQSPRYKVAKRGQDVALRCDPISGHVSLFWYQQALGQGPEFLTYFQNEAQLDKSGLPSDRFFAERPEGSVSTLKIQRTQQEDSAVYLCASSRDRRQETQYFGPGTRLLVL.

This sequence joins TRBV27 and TRBJ2-7, with D tentatively TRBD2 (6 bases). CDR3 size: 16 residues. Germline V gives CDR1 MNHEY, CDR2 SMNVEV (reference sequence). The V end was cut by 3 bases, the J end by 4 bases, with 19 bases between. In DNA, the CDR3 is TGTGCCAGCAGTTTTCATAATGCGGGAACGTCTTACGAGCAGTACTTC. Translation gives CASSFHNAGTSYEQYF.

The genes are TRBV19 and TRBJ2-2; perhaps TRBD1 as D (5 bases). The CDR3 length is 16 residues. The V and J ends lost 4 bases and 0 bases respectively, with 12 bases between them. Per germline, CDR1 LNHDA and CDR2 SQIVND (reference sequence). DNA of the CDR3: TGTGCCAGTAGTACACAGGATCGGGCGAACACCGGGGAGCTGTTTTTT. Its protein product is CASSTQDRANTGELFF.

This sequence joins TRBV30 and TRBJ1-5; a weak D match, TRBD1 (6 bases). The V and J ends lost 3 bases and 2 bases respectively, with 11 bases between them. The CDR3 contains 14 residues. CDR1 and CDR2 (germline): GTSNPN, SVGIG (reference sequence). CDR3 nucleotide sequence: TGTGCCTGGAGGGGGGCTTCGGGCAATCAGCCCCAGCATTTT. Translated, it gives CAWRGASGNQPQHF.

The chain combines TRBV13 with TRBJ1-1; TRBD1 is a possible D gene (5 bases). V was trimmed by 5 bases and J by 1 base, leaving 11 bases between them. The CDR3 loop spans 14 amino acids. Germline CDR1 is PRHDT and CDR2 is FYEKMQ (reference sequence). This CDR3 is CASSQGARNTEAFF. In nucleotides, the CDR3 is TGTGCCAGCAGCCAGGGAGCGAGGAACACTGAAGCTTTCTTT.

The chain combines TRBV25-1 with TRBJ1-6; 7 nucleotides align to TRBD1. Unmatched junction bases numbered 4, after V lost 1 base and J lost 7 bases. Germline V lookup: CDR1 MGHDK, CDR2 SYGVNS. The CDR3 has 15 residues. The CDR3 sequence is CASSESDRENSPLHF. The CDR3 nucleotides read TGTGCCAGCAGTGAATCCGACAGGGAAAATTCACCCCTCCACTTT. Full variable domain (missing parts from reference TRBV25-1 and TRBJ1-6): EADIYQTPRYLVIGTGKKITLECSQTMGHDKMYWYQQDPGMELHLIHYSYGVNSTEKGDLSSESTVSRIRTEHFPLTLESARPSHTSQYLCASSESDRENSPLHFGNGTRLTVT.

The genes are TRBV12-3 or TRBV12-4 and TRBJ2-1; 8 bases are a match to TRBD1. This CDR3 has 13 amino acids. The junction had 5 bases not matched to a gene; V was cut back by 4 bases and J by 9 bases. For the CDR3, the DNA is TGTGCCAGCAGTTGGACAGGGAGGAGTGAGCAGTTCTTC. Encoded protein: CASSWTGRSEQFF.

V usage is TRBV9 and J usage is TRBJ2-6, with TRBD1 as a possible D gene (7 bases). This CDR3 is 18 amino acids long. Germline V CDR1 and CDR2: SGDLS, YYNGEE. The V end was cut by 0 bases, the J end by 0 bases, with 13 bases between. Here the CDR3 reads CASSVGAGGGSGANVLTF. In nucleotides, the CDR3 is TGTGCCAGCAGCGTAGGGGCAGGGGGAGGCTCTGGGGCCAACGTCCTGACTTTC.

The chain employs TRBV19 and TRBJ2-1; D not resolved. V gave up 6 bases and J gave up 8 bases, with 14 bases separating them. Germline values: CDR1 LNHDA, CDR2 SQIVND (reference sequence). The CDR3 runs 13 residues. The CDR3 DNA reads TGTGCCAGTAGGTTAATAGCCGGCGATGAGCAGTTCTTC. It is translated as CASRLIAGDEQFF.

CDR3 in DNA: TGCAGCGTTGAAGAATGGGAGAACACTGAAGCTTTCTTT. Its protein product is CSVEEWENTEAFF. The rearrangement uses TRBV29-1 and TRBJ1-1; D gene ambiguous. CDR3 length: 13 amino acids. V lost 0 bases, J lost 1 base, and 6 bases lay in between. Germline V lookup: CDR1 SQVTM, CDR2 ANQGSEA.

The CDR3 bases are TGTGCCAGCAGCTTAGCCAGGGCGGGCGATGGCTACACCTTC. Its protein product is CASSLARAGDGYTF. The V gene is TRBV7-2, the J gene TRBJ1-2, with TRBD1 as a possible D gene (5 bases). V lost 0 bases and J lost 6, with 11 bases in between. This CDR3 spans 14 amino acids. Germline-derived CDR1 and CDR2 are SGHTA and FQGNSA.

The chain has TRBV5-6 and TRBJ1-2; 9 bases fit TRBD1. The ends lost 4 bases at V and 4 bases at J; junction bases unmatched: 5. This CDR3 is built from 14 residues. Germline V gene sequence: CDR1 SGHDT, CDR2 YYEEEE. The DNA for the CDR3 is TGTGCCAGCAGCCCCGGGACAGGGATCTATGGCTACACCTTC. It codes for CASSPGTGIYGYTF.

This chain joins TRBV11-2 and TRBJ2-7, with 7 positions matching TRBD1. The CDR3 runs to 15 residues. V dropped 3 bases and J dropped 4; count of bases not matched to a gene: 9. Germline loops: CDR1 SGHAT, CDR2 FQNNGV. The CDR3 protein is CASSFSGQIAYEQYF. DNA of the CDR3: TGTGCCAGCAGCTTCTCGGGACAGATCGCTTACGAGCAGTACTTC.

V usage is TRBV4-2 and J usage is TRBJ2-3; 9 nucleotides align to TRBD1. Trimming at V came to 4 bases and at J to 0 bases, leaving 8 bases not matched to a gene. The CDR3 is made up of 17 amino acids. CDR1 is LGHNA, CDR2 YNFKEQ, per germline. CDR3 protein: CASSPRGQGKSTDTQYF. As DNA, the CDR3 is TGTGCCAGCAGCCCTAGAGGACAGGGGAAGAGCACAGATACGCAGTATTTT.